A selection of T cell receptor beta chains follows, all from one sample in a study of response to subunit inactivated influenza vaccine. TCRdb reprocessed the RT-PCR reads with MiXCR, giving one entry per CDR3 protein. The table includes around 850,000 distinct CDR3 sequences, approximately 17% detected once. The input for sequencing was PBMCs from blood, taken more than 4 days after vaccination. These receptors all stem from a man aged 50-59 years who received an inactivated influenza vaccine. Both conserved end residues are part of each CDR3. Not every row has a clone size; where given, it reads once, few, many or a size class.

abundance	v_gene	j_gene	CDR3aa
-	TRBV4-3	TRBJ2-3	CASSPTLGLTDTQYF
few	TRBV6-2/TRBV6-3	TRBJ2-1	CASSRSTSPPYNEQFF
few	TRBV12-3/TRBV12-4	TRBJ2-7	CASSLAQLEEQYF
few	TRBV4-1	TRBJ1-6	CASSQETGMNSPLHF
-	TRBV5-6	TRBJ2-1	CATSLAATISGSHNEQFF
-	TRBV12-3/TRBV12-4	TRBJ2-2	CASSLATTGSGELFF
few	TRBV27	TRBJ1-6	CASSFSDVNSPLHF
many	TRBV20-1	TRBJ1-2	CSASLGWDGYTF
few	TRBV28	TRBJ1-5	CASSADGGWGQPQHF
-	TRBV4-1	TRBJ2-6	CASSQVLSLAGGPLSGANVLTF
-	TRBV7-2	TRBJ2-3	CASSPRTVLTTQYF
few	TRBV7-2	TRBJ2-5	CASRSAGTGGGRPLNF
-	TRBV30	TRBJ2-1	CAWSGGREVHNEQFF
few	TRBV5-1	TRBJ2-7	CASSSGQGAGQYF
few	TRBV28	TRBJ2-1	CASRPLGDERYNEQFF
few	TRBV5-1	TRBJ2-7	CASNTAPGSYEQYF
many	TRBV5-1	TRBJ1-5	CASSEGLHENQPQHF
-	TRBV7-9	TRBJ1-2	CATPAVTNYGYTF
many	TRBV9	TRBJ2-1	CASSAPSLAGEQFF
few	TRBV10-3	TRBJ1-1	CATVSGANTEAFF
few	TRBV20-1	TRBJ2-1	CSASRPSSPLFF
many	TRBV5-1	TRBJ2-1	CASSLGGTSHYNEQFF
-	TRBV7-8	TRBJ2-1	CASSLAGRGGSYNEQFF
few	TRBV28	TRBJ2-4	CASSQHPIRGEVAKNIQYF
-	TRBV20-1	TRBJ2-3	CSARVGTAVLDTQYF
-	TRBV6-2/TRBV6-3	TRBJ2-3	CASSIPRTRTDTQYF
few	TRBV2	TRBJ2-4	CASGGEDKNIQYF
few	TRBV20-1	TRBJ2-6	CSASRQGTLISGANVLTF
-	TRBV20-1	TRBJ2-1	CSARDQQGERDYNEQFF
-	TRBV6-6	TRBJ1-6	CASGDNRPPLHF
few	TRBV15	TRBJ2-7	CATSRDRAGQSGEQYF
few	TRBV20-1	TRBJ2-2	CSARAGELFF
few	TRBV5-1	TRBJ1-2	CASTRETGGYGYTF
-	TRBV30	TRBJ1-1	CAWSVGRYHVPTEAFF
-	TRBV12-5	TRBJ2-6	CASAVTPSGANVLTF